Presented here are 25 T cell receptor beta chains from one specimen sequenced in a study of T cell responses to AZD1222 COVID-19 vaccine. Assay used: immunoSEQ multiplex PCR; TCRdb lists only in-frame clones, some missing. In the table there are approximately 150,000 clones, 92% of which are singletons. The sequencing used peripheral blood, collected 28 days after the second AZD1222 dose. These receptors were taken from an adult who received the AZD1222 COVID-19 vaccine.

The CDR3 DNA follows: TGTGCCAGCAGCCAAGTCCCATTAGGTCAGGTGAATGGCTACACCTTC. Translation gives CASSQVPLGQVNGYTF. V is TRBV4-2 and J is TRBJ1-2; no reliable D call. Germline values: CDR1 LGHNA, CDR2 YNFKEQ. The CDR3 sequence is 16 residues long. Trimming took off 1 base at V and 6 bases at J, with 18 bases between the two ends.

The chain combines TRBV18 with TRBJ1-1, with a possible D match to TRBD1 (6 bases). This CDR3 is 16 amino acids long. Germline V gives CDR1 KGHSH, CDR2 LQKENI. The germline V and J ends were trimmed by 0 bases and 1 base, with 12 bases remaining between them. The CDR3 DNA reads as TGTGCCAGCTCACCACCTAGGGGGTTAACGAACACTGAAGCTTTCTTT. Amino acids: CASSPPRGLTNTEAFF.

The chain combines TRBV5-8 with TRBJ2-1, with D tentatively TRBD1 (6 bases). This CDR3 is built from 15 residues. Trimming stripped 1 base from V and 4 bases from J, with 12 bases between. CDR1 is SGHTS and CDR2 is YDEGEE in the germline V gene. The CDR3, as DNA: TGTGCCAGCAGCTTGCAGGGACACAGATACAATGAGCAGTTCTTC. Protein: CASSLQGHRYNEQFF.

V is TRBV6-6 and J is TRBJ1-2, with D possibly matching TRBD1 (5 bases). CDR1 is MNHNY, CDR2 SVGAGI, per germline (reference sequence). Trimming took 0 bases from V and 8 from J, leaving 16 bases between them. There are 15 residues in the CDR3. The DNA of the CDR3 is TGTGCCAGCAGTTACTCAGGGACCCGGATAAGAGGCTACACCTTC. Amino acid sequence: CASSYSGTRIRGYTF.

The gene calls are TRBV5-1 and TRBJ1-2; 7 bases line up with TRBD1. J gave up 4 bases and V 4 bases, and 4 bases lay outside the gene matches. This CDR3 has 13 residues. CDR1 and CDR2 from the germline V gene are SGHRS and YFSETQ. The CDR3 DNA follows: TGCGCCAGCAGCACGGGACAGAGCTATGGCTACACCTTC. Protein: CASSTGQSYGYTF.

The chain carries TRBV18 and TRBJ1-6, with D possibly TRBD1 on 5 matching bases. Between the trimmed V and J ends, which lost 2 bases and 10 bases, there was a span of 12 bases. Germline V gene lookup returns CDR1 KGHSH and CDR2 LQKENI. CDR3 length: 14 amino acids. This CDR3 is CASSPKEQGSPLHF. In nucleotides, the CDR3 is TGTGCCAGCTCACCAAAGGAGCAGGGATCACCCCTCCACTTT.

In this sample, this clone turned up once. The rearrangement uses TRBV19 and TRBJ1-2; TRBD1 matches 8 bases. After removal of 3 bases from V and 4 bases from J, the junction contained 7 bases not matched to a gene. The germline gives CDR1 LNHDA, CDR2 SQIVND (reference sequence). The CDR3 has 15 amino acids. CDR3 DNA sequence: TGTGCCAGTAGTATTGGACAGGGAGTCGTCTATGGCTACACCTTC. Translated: CASSIGQGVVYGYTF.

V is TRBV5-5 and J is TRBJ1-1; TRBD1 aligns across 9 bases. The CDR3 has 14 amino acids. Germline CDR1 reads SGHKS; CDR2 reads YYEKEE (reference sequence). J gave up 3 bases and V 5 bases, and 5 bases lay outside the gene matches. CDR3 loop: CASRRQGEHTEAFF. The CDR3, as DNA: TGTGCCAGCAGAAGACAGGGGGAACACACTGAAGCTTTCTTT.

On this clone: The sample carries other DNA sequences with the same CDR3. CDR3 loop: CASSFGGGTEAFF. CDR3 DNA: TGTGCCAGCAGTTTTGGGGGGGGCACTGAAGCTTTCTTT. The genes are TRBV12-3 or TRBV12-4 and TRBJ1-1; maybe TRBD1 (5 bases). V shed 3 bases and J shed 4 bases, with 9 bases lying between them. The CDR3 spans 13 residues.

CDR3 nucleotides: TGTGCCAGCAGCTCCGGACAGATGAACACTGAAGCTTTCTTT. This sequence encodes CASSSGQMNTEAFF. The chain couples TRBV7-9 to TRBJ1-1; tentative D call: TRBD1 (6 bases). V dropped 4 bases and J dropped 0 bases, with 9 bases sitting between them. Germline V gives CDR1 SEHNR, CDR2 FQNEAQ (reference sequence). The CDR3 is 14 residues long.

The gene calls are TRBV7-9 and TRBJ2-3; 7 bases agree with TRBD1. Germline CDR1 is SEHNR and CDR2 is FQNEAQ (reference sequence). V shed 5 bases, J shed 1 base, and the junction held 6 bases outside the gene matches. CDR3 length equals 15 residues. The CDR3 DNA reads TGTGCCAGCAGCCAGACGGGACAGCGCACAGATACGCAGTATTTT. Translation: CASSQTGQRTDTQYF. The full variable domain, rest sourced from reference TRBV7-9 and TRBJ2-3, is DTGVSQNPRHKITKRGQNVTFRCDPISEHNRLYWYRQTLGQGPEFLTYFQNEAQLEKSRLLSDRFSAERPKGSFSTLEIQRTEQGDSAMYLCASSQTGQRTDTQYFGPGTRLTVL.

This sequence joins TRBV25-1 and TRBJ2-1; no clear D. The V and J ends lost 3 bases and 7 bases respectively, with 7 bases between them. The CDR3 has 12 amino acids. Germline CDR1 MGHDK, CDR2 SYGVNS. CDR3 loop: CASSEPGNEQFF. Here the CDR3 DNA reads TGTGCCAGCAGTGAGCCCGGGAATGAGCAGTTCTTC.

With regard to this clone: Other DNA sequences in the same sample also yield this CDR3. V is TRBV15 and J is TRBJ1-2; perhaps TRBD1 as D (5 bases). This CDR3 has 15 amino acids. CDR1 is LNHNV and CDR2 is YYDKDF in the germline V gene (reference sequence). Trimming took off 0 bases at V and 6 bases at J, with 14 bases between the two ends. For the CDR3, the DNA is TGTGCCACCAGCAGAGATCAGAGACAGACTCATGGCTACACCTTC. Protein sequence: CATSRDQRQTHGYTF.

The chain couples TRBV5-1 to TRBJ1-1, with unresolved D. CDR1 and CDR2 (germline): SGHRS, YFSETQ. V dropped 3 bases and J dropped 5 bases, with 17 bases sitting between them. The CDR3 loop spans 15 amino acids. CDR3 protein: CASSSRASSGTEAFF. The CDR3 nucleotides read TGCGCCAGCAGCTCACGTGCCTCCTCGGGGACTGAAGCTTTCTTT.

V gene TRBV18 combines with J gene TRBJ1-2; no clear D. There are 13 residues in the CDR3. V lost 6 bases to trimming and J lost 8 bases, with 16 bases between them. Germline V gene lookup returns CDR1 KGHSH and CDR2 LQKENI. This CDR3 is CASSLSRSEGYTF. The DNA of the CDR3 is TGTGCCAGCTCCCTCAGCCGGTCGGAAGGCTACACCTTC.

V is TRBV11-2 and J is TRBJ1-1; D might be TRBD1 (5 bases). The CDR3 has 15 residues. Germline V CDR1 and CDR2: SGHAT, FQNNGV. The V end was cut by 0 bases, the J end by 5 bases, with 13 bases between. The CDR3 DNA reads TGTGCCAGCAGCTTAGATGGCCCTTGGGGGACTGAAGCTTTCTTT. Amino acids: CASSLDGPWGTEAFF.

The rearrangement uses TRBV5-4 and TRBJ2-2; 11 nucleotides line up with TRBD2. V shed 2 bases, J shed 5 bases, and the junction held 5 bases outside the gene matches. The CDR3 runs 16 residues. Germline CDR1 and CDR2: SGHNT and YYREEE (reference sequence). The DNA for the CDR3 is TGTGCCAGCAGCTTACTAGCGGGAGATGTTACCGGGGAGCTGTTTTTT. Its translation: CASSLLAGDVTGELFF.

CDR3 bases: TGTGCCAGCAGTGACTCGTCCGCCAACGTCCTGACTTTC. This codes for CASSDSSANVLTF. J is TRBJ2-6 and V is TRBV6-4, with D hard to call. The CDR3 loop spans 13 amino acids. Trimming pared 0 bases from V and 7 bases from J, leaving 4 bases between. Germline lookup yields CDR1 MRHNA and CDR2 SNTAGT.

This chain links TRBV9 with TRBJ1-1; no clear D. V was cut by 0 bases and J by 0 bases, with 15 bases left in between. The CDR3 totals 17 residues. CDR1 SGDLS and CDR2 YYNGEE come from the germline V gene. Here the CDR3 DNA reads TGTGCCAGCAGCGTAGACGACATTCCGGGTATGAACACTGAAGCTTTCTTT. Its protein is CASSVDDIPGMNTEAFF.

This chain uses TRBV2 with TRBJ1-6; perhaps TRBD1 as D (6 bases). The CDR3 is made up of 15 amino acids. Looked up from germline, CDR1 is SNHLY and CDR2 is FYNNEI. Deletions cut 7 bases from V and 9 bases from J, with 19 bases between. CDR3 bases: TGTGCCAGCACCGAACGGGGGCAAGGTGCTTCACCCCTCCACTTT. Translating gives CASTERGQGASPLHF.

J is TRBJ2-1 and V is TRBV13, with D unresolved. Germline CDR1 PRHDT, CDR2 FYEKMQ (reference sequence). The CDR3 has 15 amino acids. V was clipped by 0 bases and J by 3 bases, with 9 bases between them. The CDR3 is CASSLGGTLYNEQFF. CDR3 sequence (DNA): TGTGCCAGCAGCTTAGGGGGTACGCTCTACAATGAGCAGTTCTTC.

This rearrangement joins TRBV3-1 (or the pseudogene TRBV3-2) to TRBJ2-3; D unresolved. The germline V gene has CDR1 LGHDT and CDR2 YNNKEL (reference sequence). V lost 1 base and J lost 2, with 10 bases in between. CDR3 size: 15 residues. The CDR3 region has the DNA TGTGCCAGCAGCCAAGTTACCTTTCCCACAGATACGCAGTATTTT. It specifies CASSQVTFPTDTQYF.

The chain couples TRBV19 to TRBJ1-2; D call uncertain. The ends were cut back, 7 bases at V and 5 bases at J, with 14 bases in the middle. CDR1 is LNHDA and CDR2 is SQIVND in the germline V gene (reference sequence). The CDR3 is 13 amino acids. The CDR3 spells CASTPTRSYGYTF. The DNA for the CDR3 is TGTGCCAGTACTCCGACAAGGTCGTATGGCTACACCTTC.

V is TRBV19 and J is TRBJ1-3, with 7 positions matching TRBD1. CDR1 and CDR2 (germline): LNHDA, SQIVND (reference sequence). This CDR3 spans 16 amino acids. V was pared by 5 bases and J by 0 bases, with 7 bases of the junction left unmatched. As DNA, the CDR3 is TGTGCCAGTAGTGCCAGACAGGGAGGCTCTGGAAACACCATATATTTT. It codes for CASSARQGGSGNTIYF.

CDR3 coding DNA: TGTGCCTGGAGTGTAGGGGGAGGGGCCAATGAGCAGTTCTTC. Translating it yields CAWSVGGGANEQFF. The gene calls are TRBV30 and TRBJ2-1, with a possible D match to TRBD2 (7 bases). Germline CDR1 reads GTSNPN; CDR2 reads SVGIG (reference sequence). This CDR3 has 14 amino acids. Trimming cost V 0 bases and J 6 bases, with 12 bases left between them.